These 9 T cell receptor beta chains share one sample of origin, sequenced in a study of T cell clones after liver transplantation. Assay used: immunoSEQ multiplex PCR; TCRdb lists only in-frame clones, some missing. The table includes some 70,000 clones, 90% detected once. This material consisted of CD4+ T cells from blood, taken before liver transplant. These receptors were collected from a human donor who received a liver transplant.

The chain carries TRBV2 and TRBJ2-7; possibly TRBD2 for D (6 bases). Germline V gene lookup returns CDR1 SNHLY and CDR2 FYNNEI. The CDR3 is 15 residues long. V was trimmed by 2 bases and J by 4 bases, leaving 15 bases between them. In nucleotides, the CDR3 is TGTGCCAGCAGTGAACCCCGTGGTGGGACTTACGAGCAGTACTTC. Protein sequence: CASSEPRGGTYEQYF.

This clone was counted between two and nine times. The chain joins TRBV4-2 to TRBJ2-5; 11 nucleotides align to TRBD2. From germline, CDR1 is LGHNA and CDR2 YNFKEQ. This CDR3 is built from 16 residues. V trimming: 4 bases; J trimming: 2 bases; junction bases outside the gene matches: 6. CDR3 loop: CASSPGLAGAQETQYF. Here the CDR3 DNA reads TGTGCCAGCAGCCCCGGACTAGCGGGTGCTCAAGAGACCCAGTACTTC.

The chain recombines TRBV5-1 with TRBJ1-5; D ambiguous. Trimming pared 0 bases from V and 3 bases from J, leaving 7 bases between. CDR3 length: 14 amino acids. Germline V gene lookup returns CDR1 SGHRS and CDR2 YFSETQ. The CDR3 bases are TGCGCCAGCAGCTTGGACGGCCCCAATCAGCCCCAGCATTTT. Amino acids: CASSLDGPNQPQHF.

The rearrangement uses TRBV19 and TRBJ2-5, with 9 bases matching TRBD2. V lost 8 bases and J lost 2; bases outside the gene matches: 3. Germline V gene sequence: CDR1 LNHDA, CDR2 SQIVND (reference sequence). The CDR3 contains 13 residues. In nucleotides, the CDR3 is TGTGCCAGTGCGGGAGGGCCACAAGAGACCCAGTACTTC. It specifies CASAGGPQETQYF.

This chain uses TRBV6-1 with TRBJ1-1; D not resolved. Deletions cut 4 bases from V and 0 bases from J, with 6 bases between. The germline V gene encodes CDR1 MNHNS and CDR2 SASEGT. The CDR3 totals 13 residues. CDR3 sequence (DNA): TGTGCCAGCAGTGTAAAGGTGAACACTGAAGCTTTCTTT. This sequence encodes CASSVKVNTEAFF.

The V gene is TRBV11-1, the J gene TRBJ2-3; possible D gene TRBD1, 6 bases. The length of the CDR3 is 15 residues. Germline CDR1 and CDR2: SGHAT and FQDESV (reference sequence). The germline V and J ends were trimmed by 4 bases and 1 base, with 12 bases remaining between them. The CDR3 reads CASSSRGGGTDTQYF. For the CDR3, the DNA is TGTGCCAGCAGCTCCAGGGGCGGAGGCACAGATACGCAGTATTTT.

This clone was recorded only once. The CDR3 DNA follows: TGTGCCTGGAGTGTACCGGGGGGGACTCTTAATGAAGCTTTCTTT. Protein product: CAWSVPGGTLNEAFF. This chain connects TRBV30 to TRBJ1-1, with D possibly being TRBD1 (5 bases). Trimming removed 0 bases from V and 7 bases from J, with 18 bases in between. This CDR3 has 15 residues. The germline V gene has CDR1 GTSNPN and CDR2 SVGIG (reference sequence).

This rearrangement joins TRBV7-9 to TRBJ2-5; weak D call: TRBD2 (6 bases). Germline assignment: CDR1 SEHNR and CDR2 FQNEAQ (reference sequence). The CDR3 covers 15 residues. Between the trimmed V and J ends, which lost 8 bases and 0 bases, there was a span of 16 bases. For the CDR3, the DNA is TGTGCCAGCTCCGGCGGGATGCCGTACCAAGAGACCCAGTACTTC. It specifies CASSGGMPYQETQYF.

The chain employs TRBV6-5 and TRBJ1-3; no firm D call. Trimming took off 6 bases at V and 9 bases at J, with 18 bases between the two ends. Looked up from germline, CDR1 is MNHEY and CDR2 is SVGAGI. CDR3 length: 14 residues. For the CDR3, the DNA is TGTGCCAGCAGGGAACAGTCACAAGGGCGCACCATATATTTT. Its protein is CASREQSQGRTIYF.